This T cell receptor beta chain was documented in a study of blood T cell repertoires in COVID-19. The CDR3 sequence is 14 residues long. The V and J ends lost 6 bases and 4 bases respectively, with 15 bases between them. Germline-derived CDR1 and CDR2 are SEHNR and FQNEAQ (reference sequence). Measured with immunoSEQ multiplex PCR; TCRdb has only the in-frame clones, and not every one. The table includes more than 45,000 clones, more than 80% detected once. Sample: peripheral blood. This chain connects TRBV7-9 to TRBJ1-1; D ambiguous. The receptor was isolated from an elderly man in a cohort sampled during active COVID-19. In nucleotides, the CDR3 is TGTGCCAGCAGACGCGAAAGTCAGGTCACTGAAGCTTTCTTT. Protein sequence: CASRRESQVTEAFF. The full variable domain, rest sourced from reference TRBV7-9 and TRBJ1-1, is DTGVSQNPRHKITKRGQNVTFRCDPISEHNRLYWYRQTLGQGPEFLTYFQNEAQLEKSRLLSDRFSAERPKGSFSTLEIQRTEQGDSAMYLCASRRESQVTEAFFGQGTRLTVV.